This T cell receptor beta chain derives from a study of blood T cell repertoires in COVID-19. This CDR3 is built from 15 residues. Germline V gene data show CDR1 as MGHRA and CDR2 as YSYEKL. Trimming removed 0 bases at V and 1 base at J, with 10 bases between. Per the authors' pipeline: Amplification of reference gene primers was used by the study to estimate nucleated cell counts. Assay used: immunoSEQ multiplex PCR; TCRdb lists only in-frame clones, some missing. D and trimming were read from the DNA, whereas the V and J calls and clone size are those reported in that table. The sample shows some 240,000 clones, approximately 88% of them seen only once.

This TCR was sampled from a woman between 40 and 50 years old who had been exposed to COVID-19. The sample comprised PBMCs or T cells enriched from blood (not recorded which). The V gene is TRBV4-1, the J gene TRBJ2-7; the D is unclear. The CDR3 DNA is TGCGCCAGCAGCCAAGATCCGGCGGCTTCCTACGAGCAGTACTTC. Protein: CASSQDPAASYEQYF.